This T cell receptor beta chain was obtained from a study of control samples from healthy donors and cancer patients. Method: immunoSEQ multiplex PCR; TCRdb's copy keeps in-frame clones and lacks some. The table records about 170,000 clones, roughly 88% of them present only once. The CDR3 contains 14 residues. CDR1 and CDR2 from the germline V gene are LGHDT and YNNKEL (reference sequence). V lost 3 bases and J lost 7, with 10 bases in between. Sample: blood. This chain joins TRBV3-1 (or the pseudogene TRBV3-2) and TRBJ1-6, with unresolved D. This TCR came from a woman aged 25 to 39 in good health. The CDR3 sequence is CASSQVEGNSPLHF. In DNA, the CDR3 is TGTGCCAGCAGCCAGGTGGAGGGAAATTCACCCCTCCACTTT.